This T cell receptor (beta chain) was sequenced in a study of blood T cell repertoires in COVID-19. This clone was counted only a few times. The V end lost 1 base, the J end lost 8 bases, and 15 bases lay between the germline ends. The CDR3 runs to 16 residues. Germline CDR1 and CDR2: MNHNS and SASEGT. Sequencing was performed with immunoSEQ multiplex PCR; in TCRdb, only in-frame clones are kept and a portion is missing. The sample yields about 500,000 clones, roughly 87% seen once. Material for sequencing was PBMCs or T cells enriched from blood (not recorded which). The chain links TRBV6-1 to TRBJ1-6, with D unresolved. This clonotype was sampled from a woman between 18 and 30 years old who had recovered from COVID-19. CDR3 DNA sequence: TGTGCCAGCAGTGAAGGAGGGCTCGTAAGGGATTCACCCCTCCACTTT. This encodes CASSEGGLVRDSPLHF.